Below, 19 T cell receptor beta chains from the same sample are listed, as sequenced in a study of cytomegalovirus exposure and HLA in healthy donors. The PCR had 60 Vbeta and 13 Jbeta primers. Using immunoSEQ multiplex PCR, the repertoire was profiled, and TCRdb retains in-frame clones only, with some absent. The table lists about 110,000 clones, around 80% of them singletons. What was sequenced was PBMCs. These receptor sequences come from a woman aged 40 to 50 in good health and CMV-seronegative.

The V call is TRBV7-2, the J call TRBJ1-2, with D uncertain. Trimming cost V 3 bases and J 2 bases, with 13 bases left between them. The CDR3 has 15 residues. Germline CDR1 and CDR2: SGHTA and FQGNSA. CDR3 coding DNA: TGTGCCAGCAGCTTCGGACTGACGGGGAACTATGGCTACACCTTC. Protein: CASSFGLTGNYGYTF.

The chain has TRBV19 and TRBJ1-1; D is uncertain. Germline V gene data show CDR1 as LNHDA and CDR2 as SQIVND (reference sequence). V lost 1 base and J 5 bases, leaving 5 bases between the germline ends. The CDR3 has 12 amino acids. The CDR3 nucleotides read TGTGCCAGTAGTATAGGGGAGACTGAAGCTTTCTTT. It encodes CASSIGETEAFF.

The gene calls are TRBV5-4 and TRBJ2-5, with 9 positions matching TRBD2. Trimming cost V 0 bases and J 5 bases; bases outside gene matches: 5. Germline V gene lookup returns CDR1 SGHNT and CDR2 YYREEE (reference sequence). This CDR3 has 15 amino acids. The DNA for the CDR3 is TGTGCCAGCAGCTTGGCAGCGGGGGGTAGGGAGACCCAGTACTTC. Translation gives CASSLAAGGRETQYF.

The chain carries TRBV28 and TRBJ2-5; 9 nucleotides line up with TRBD2. The V gene end was trimmed by 6 bases and the J gene end by 5 bases; junction bases not matched to a gene: 16. This CDR3 region has 17 residues. Germline V CDR1 and CDR2: MDHEN, SYDVKM. The chain's CDR3 is CASSLGLAHLKRETQYF. The CDR3 region has the DNA TGTGCCAGCAGCCTGGGACTAGCCCACCTGAAACGTGAGACCCAGTACTTC.

This clone was detected once. V and J are TRBV15 and TRBJ2-3; D remains unclear. The CDR3 is 16 amino acids. The germline V and J ends were trimmed by 0 bases and 0 bases, with 10 bases remaining between them. The germline CDR1 and CDR2 sequences are LNHNV and YYDKDF (reference sequence). Written as DNA, the CDR3 is TGTGCCACCAGCAGAGATCTGGCCTCTAGCACAGATACGCAGTATTTT. Protein sequence: CATSRDLASSTDTQYF.

The chain employs TRBV30 and TRBJ2-1, with 9 bases that match TRBD2. The CDR3 covers 16 residues. CDR1 is GTSNPN, CDR2 SVGIG, per germline (reference sequence). The V segment lost 2 bases and the J segment 8 bases; nucleotides outside the gene matches: 13. The CDR3 nucleotides are TGTGCCTGGAGTAGGGGAGCGGGGGGCGGTCATGATGAGCAGTTCTTC. The encoded protein is CAWSRGAGGGHDEQFF. Full variable domain (remainder filled in from reference TRBV30 and TRBJ2-1): SQTIHQWPATLVQPVGSPLSLECTVEGTSNPNLYWYRQAAGRGLQLLFYSVGIGQISSEVPQNLSASRPQDRQFILSSKKLLLSDSGFYLCAWSRGAGGGHDEQFFGPGTRLTVL.

The chain recombines TRBV7-6 with TRBJ1-5, with D possibly matching TRBD1 (5 bases). V was clipped by 5 bases and J by 1 base, with 12 bases between them. The CDR3 has 15 amino acids. Germline V gene lookup returns CDR1 SGHVS and CDR2 FNYEAQ. The CDR3 here is CASSPSSGSNQPQHF. The CDR3 DNA reads as TGTGCCAGCAGCCCGAGTTCAGGGAGCAATCAGCCCCAGCATTTT.

The chain is built from TRBV30 and TRBJ1-5; the D gene is possibly TRBD1 (5 bases). The CDR3 runs 17 residues. V lost 0 bases to trimming and J lost 0 bases, with 15 bases between them. From germline, CDR1 is GTSNPN and CDR2 SVGIG (reference sequence). CDR3 amino acids: CAWSVGRVGGSNQPQHF. The CDR3, as DNA: TGTGCCTGGAGTGTTGGCAGGGTAGGCGGTAGCAATCAGCCCCAGCATTTT. Based on the CDR3 plus reference TRBV30 and TRBJ1-5, the full variable domain is SQTIHQWPATLVQPVGSPLSLECTVEGTSNPNLYWYRQAAGRGLQLLFYSVGIGQISSEVPQNLSASRPQDRQFILSSKKLLLSDSGFYLCAWSVGRVGGSNQPQHFGDGTRLSIL.

This chain uses TRBV5-4 with TRBJ2-3; unclear D gene. In germline, CDR1 is SGHNT, CDR2 YYREEE (reference sequence). Trimming removed 1 base at V and 1 base at J, with 4 bases between. CDR3 length: 13 amino acids. CDR3 nucleotides: TGTGCCAGCAGCTTGTATGGCACAGATACGCAGTATTTT. This codes for CASSLYGTDTQYF.

The gene calls are TRBV6-5 and TRBJ2-7, with TRBD1 matching 7 bases. Germline assignment: CDR1 MNHEY and CDR2 SVGAGI. V lost 2 bases to trimming and J lost 0 bases; unmatched junction nucleotides: 4. CDR3 length: 15 residues. CDR3 DNA: TGTGCCAGCAGTTACGAACAGGGGACCTCCTACGAGCAGTACTTC. Amino acid sequence: CASSYEQGTSYEQYF.

The CDR3 region is CASGGLGAGELFF. CDR3 sequence (DNA): TGTGCCAGCGGGGGACTAGGGGCCGGGGAGCTGTTTTTT. This chain joins TRBV11-2 and TRBJ2-2; 8 bases are shared with TRBD2. Germline V CDR1 and CDR2: SGHAT, FQNNGV. J gave up 6 bases and V 8 bases, and 5 bases lay outside the gene matches. CDR3 length equals 13 residues.

In this sample, this clone turned up once. The chain carries TRBV6-1 and TRBJ2-3, with D tentatively TRBD1 (5 bases). This CDR3 is 15 amino acids long. V lost 11 bases to trimming and J lost 0 bases, with 18 bases between them. Per the germline V gene, CDR1 is MNHNS and CDR2 is SASEGT. The CDR3 DNA follows: TGTGCCGGGGCCCTGAATAGTATAAGCACAGATACGCAGTATTTT. This encodes CAGALNSISTDTQYF.

The V and J genes are TRBV28 and TRBJ2-7; perhaps TRBD1 as D (5 bases). Per the germline V gene, CDR1 is MDHEN and CDR2 is SYDVKM. The V gene lost 3 bases and the J gene lost 2 bases, with 17 bases spanning the gap. CDR3 length: 16 residues. The CDR3 DNA reads as TGTGCCAGCAGTTTTAGGGGCGCAGAACGAGCCTACGAGCAGTACTTC. Its translation is CASSFRGAERAYEQYF.

J is TRBJ1-2 and V is TRBV28, with 8 bases matching TRBD1. CDR3 length: 14 amino acids. J lost 3 bases, V lost 5 bases, and 5 bases had no gene match. Germline V gives CDR1 MDHEN, CDR2 SYDVKM. In nucleotides, the CDR3 is TGTGCCAGCAGTGTGCACAGGGGGGACTATGGCTACACCTTC. It encodes CASSVHRGDYGYTF.

This clone has just one count. The rearrangement joins TRBV7-2 to TRBJ2-1; the D is unclear. V was trimmed by 1 base and J by 6 bases, leaving 10 bases between them. The V gene's germline CDR1 is SGHTA and CDR2 FQGNSA. This CDR3 has 14 residues. DNA of the CDR3: TGTGCCAGCAGCTTAGATGGTCAAGCCAATGAGCAGTTCTTC. This gives the protein CASSLDGQANEQFF. The full variable domain, completed using reference TRBV7-2 and TRBJ2-1, is GAGVSQSPSNKVTEKGKDVELRCDPISGHTALYWYRQSLGQGLEFLIYFQGNSAPDKSGLPSDRFSAERTGGSVSTLTIQRTQQEDSAVYLCASSLDGQANEQFFGPGTRLTVL.

V gene TRBV6-1 combines with J gene TRBJ1-1, with D possibly matching TRBD1 (5 bases). Germline V lookup: CDR1 MNHNS, CDR2 SASEGT. The CDR3 totals 13 residues. The V end was cut by 5 bases, the J end by 4 bases, with 11 bases between. CDR3 DNA sequence: TGTGCCAGCAGTTTAGGGGTGGGCACTGAAGCTTTCTTT. Protein product: CASSLGVGTEAFF.

The chain employs TRBV5-4 and TRBJ1-1, with D maybe TRBD1 (5 bases). CDR3 length: 14 residues. In germline, CDR1 is SGHNT, CDR2 YYREEE (reference sequence). V was pared by 1 base and J by 4 bases, with 11 bases between. The CDR3 loop reads CASSLKDGGTEAFF. Here the CDR3 DNA reads TGTGCCAGCAGCTTGAAGGACGGGGGCACTGAAGCTTTCTTT.

The chain uses TRBV6-6 and TRBJ1-2, with TRBD1 matching over 7 bases. Per germline, CDR1 MNHNY and CDR2 SVGAGI (reference sequence). This CDR3 is 13 amino acids long. The trim removed 6 bases at V and 6 bases at J, leaving 7 bases unmatched. The DNA of the CDR3 is TGTGCCAGCAGAAAGACCCAGGGGGATGGCTACACCTTC. This codes for CASRKTQGDGYTF.

The J gene is TRBJ2-2, the V gene TRBV6-5; D is possibly TRBD2 (6 bases). Germline CDR1 MNHEY, CDR2 SVGAGI. This CDR3 is built from 14 residues. The V end was cut by 5 bases, the J end by 2 bases, with 9 bases between. In DNA form, the CDR3 reads TGTGCCAGCAGTCGACTAGATAACACCGGGGAGCTGTTTTTT. Translation: CASSRLDNTGELFF.